These T cell receptor beta chains were read from a single sample in a study of metastatic and nonmetastatic thyroid tumors. TCRdb reprocessed the PCR reads via MiXCR. The top ten hold over 10% of the sample, which has about 15,000 clones, less than 30% seen once. Sequencing used tumor tissue. These receptors were taken from a male donor with papillary thyroid cancer or a benign thyroid nodule (not recorded which). Some clones in this sample may be carry-over from other donors' samples. CDR3s include the opening cysteine and the closing phenylalanine or tryptophan. A D gene is named only where the DNA matches it firmly. Size is omitted from some rows. Given values are once, few, many or a class for expanded clones.

d_gene	v_gene	abundance	j_gene	CDR3aa	CDR3nt
TRBD1	TRBV6-1	many	TRBJ1-2	CASRGTETNYGYTF	TGTGCCAGCAGGGGGACAGAGACGAACTATGGCTACACCTTC
.	TRBV5-1	.	TRBJ2-3	CASSSGQVNTDTQYF	TGCGCCAGCAGCTCCGGCCAGGTGAACACAGATACGCAGTATTTT
.	TRBV20-1	.	TRBJ2-6	CSAIGTPLTGANVLTF	TGCAGTGCAATCGGGACTCCCCTAACTGGGGCCAACGTCCTGACTTTC
.	TRBV9	many	TRBJ2-6	CASSVAGAGANVLTF	TGTGCCAGCAGCGTAGCTGGGGCTGGGGCCAACGTCCTGACTTTC
.	TRBV5-1	medium-sized	TRBJ1-5	CASSLGRGQPQHF	TGCGCCAGCAGCTTGGGCAGGGGTCAGCCCCAGCATTTT
TRBD1	TRBV20-1	.	TRBJ2-3	CSATGGGADTQYF	TGCAGTGCCACAGGGGGAGGCGCAGATACGCAGTATTTT
TRBD1	TRBV19	.	TRBJ1-4	CATSGGPLGEKLFF	TGTGCCACCTCAGGGGGTCCTTTGGGAGAAAAACTGTTTTTT
.	TRBV27	few	TRBJ2-3	CASSPWKWTDTQYF	TGTGCCAGCAGTCCATGGAAGTGGACAGATACGCAGTATTTT
.	TRBV11-2	.	TRBJ2-7	CASSLGQHEQYF	TGTGCCAGCAGCTTAGGACAGCACGAGCAGTACTTC
.	TRBV20-1	.	TRBJ2-7	CSAFSGTSAYEQYF	TGCAGTGCTTTTTCCGGGACGTCTGCCTACGAGCAGTACTTC
TRBD1	TRBV4-2	once	TRBJ1-2	CASSQAFRDRDFYGYTF	TGTGCCAGCAGCCAAGCATTCCGGGACAGGGATTTCTATGGCTACACCTTC
.	TRBV24-1	many	TRBJ2-5	CATSSLLGSQETQYF	TGTGCCACCAGTTCCTTATTAGGCAGCCAAGAGACCCAGTACTTC
.	TRBV10-3	few	TRBJ2-7	CAISEKGYEQYF	TGTGCCATCAGTGAGAAGGGCTACGAGCAGTACTTC
.	TRBV6-5	many	TRBJ2-5	CASSYSAETQYF	TGTGCCAGCAGTTACTCGGCAGAGACCCAGTACTTC
.	TRBV5-1	many	TRBJ1-2	CASSLRMRTGSGYTF	TGCGCCAGCAGCTTGCGCATGCGGACGGGCTCAGGCTACACCTTC
TRBD1	TRBV30	.	TRBJ1-2	CAWSSGTGNNYGYTF	TGTGCCTGGAGTAGCGGGACAGGGAATAACTATGGCTACACCTTC
TRBD1	TRBV5-6	.	TRBJ2-2	CASSFRDRVYTGELFF	TGTGCCAGCAGCTTCCGGGACAGGGTTTACACCGGGGAGCTGTTTTTT
.	TRBV6-1	.	TRBJ2-7	CASSTWGHEQYF	TGTGCCAGCAGTACGTGGGGGCACGAGCAGTACTTC
.	TRBV28	many	TRBJ2-6	CASSFLAGANVLTF	TGTGCCAGCAGTTTCTTGGCTGGGGCCAACGTCCTGACTTTC
.	TRBV18	.	TRBJ2-3	CASSQPGNTQYF	TGTGCCAGCTCACAACCCGGGAATACGCAGTATTTT
TRBD2	TRBV3-1	.	TRBJ2-7	CASSQLGLAGGRYEQYF	TGTGCCAGCAGCCAGCTAGGACTAGCGGGAGGGCGGTACGAGCAGTACTTC
.	TRBV6-4	many	TRBJ2-3	CASSDSATDTQYF	TGTGCCAGCAGTGACTCAGCAACAGATACGCAGTATTTT
TRBD1	TRBV20-1	.	TRBJ2-2	CSARDLPSRTGNTGELFF	TGCAGTGCTAGAGATTTGCCGAGCAGGACAGGCAACACCGGGGAGCTGTTTTTT
TRBD1	TRBV14	few	TRBJ1-3	CASSRDSSGNTIYF	TGTGCCAGCAGCCGGGACAGCTCTGGAAACACCATATATTTT
.	TRBV27	many	TRBJ2-4	CASSFSWRLLAKNIQYF	TGTGCCAGCAGTTTTAGTTGGCGGCTGCTAGCCAAAAACATTCAGTACTTC
.	TRBV7-2	many	TRBJ1-2	CASSPPPRGYTF	TGTGCCAGCAGCCCACCCCCCCGGGGCTACACCTTC
TRBD2	TRBV20-1	many	TRBJ2-3	CSAQLASTDTQYF	TGCAGTGCTCAACTAGCGAGCACAGATACGCAGTATTTT
.	TRBV7-9	many	TRBJ2-7	CASSFVRSYEQYF	TGTGCCAGCAGCTTTGTCAGATCCTACGAGCAGTACTTC
TRBD1	TRBV5-1	.	TRBJ2-7	CASSVSQGEPYEQYF	TGCGCCAGCAGCGTGAGCCAGGGGGAACCCTACGAGCAGTACTTC
.	TRBV4-2	.	TRBJ2-2	CASSQDKQSTGELFF	TGTGCCAGCAGCCAAGATAAACAGAGCACCGGGGAGCTGTTTTTT
TRBD2	TRBV11-2	.	TRBJ2-3	CASSLLAGVRAYTQYF	TGTGCCAGCAGCTTGCTAGCGGGAGTGCGCGCATATACGCAGTATTTT
.	TRBV30	once	TRBJ2-7	CAWSVPTHRISYEQYF	TGTGCCTGGAGTGTACCGACACACAGGATCTCCTACGAGCAGTACTTC
.	TRBV30	.	TRBJ2-5	CALEGEEGETQYF	TGTGCCCTCGAGGGGGAGGAGGGCGAGACCCAGTACTTC
TRBD1	TRBV4-1	.	TRBJ2-7	CASSQPGQRTEQYF	TGCGCCAGCAGTCAACCGGGACAGAGAACCGAGCAGTACTTC
.	TRBV27	.	TRBJ2-1	CASSLGSNEQFF	TGTGCCAGCAGTTTGGGCTCCAATGAGCAGTTCTTC
.	TRBV6-5	many	TRBJ1-5	CASSYSRVGADQPQHF	TGTGCCAGCAGTTACTCGAGGGTGGGCGCCGATCAGCCCCAGCATTTT
TRBD1	TRBV10-3	few	TRBJ1-5	CAISVRQGDTQHF	TGTGCCATCAGTGTTAGACAGGGAGATACGCAGCATTTT
TRBD2	TRBV12-5	few	TRBJ2-2	CSIQAGGSTGELFF	TGTTCTATCCAAGCGGGAGGAAGCACCGGGGAGCTGTTTTTT
TRBD1	TRBV6-1	.	TRBJ1-5	CASSEGEGAGNQPKHF	TGTGCCAGCAGTGAAGGGGAGGGGGCGGGAAATCAGCCCAAGCATTTT
TRBD2	TRBV6-4	.	TRBJ2-7	CASRELASGHYEQYF	TGTGCCAGCAGAGAATTGGCTAGCGGTCACTACGAGCAGTACTTC
.	TRBV7-7	many	TRBJ2-7	CASIPHEYEQYF	TGTGCCAGCATCCCTCACGAATACGAGCAGTACTTC
.	TRBV11-2	.	TRBJ2-7	CASSPSSAHEQYF	TGTGCCAGCAGCCCAAGTTCGGCCCACGAGCAGTACTTC
TRBD1	TRBV30	.	TRBJ2-7	CAWGGRGFEQYF	TGTGCCTGGGGTGGCAGGGGGTTCGAGCAGTACTTC
.	TRBV20-1	.	TRBJ2-7	CSAFPTGQGNYEQYF	TGCAGTGCTTTTCCAACAGGCCAAGGGAATTACGAGCAGTACTTC
TRBD2	TRBV20-1	.	TRBJ2-3	CSAPTSGISDTQYF	TGCAGTGCCCCTACTAGCGGGATCTCAGATACGCAGTATTTT
TRBD1	TRBV6-1	medium-sized	TRBJ1-6	CASTGNSRGLTPLHF	TGTGCCAGCACCGGAAACAGCAGGGGGCTAACACCCCTCCACTTT
.	TRBV10-1	many	TRBJ2-1	CASSDRHNEQFF	TGCGCCAGCAGTGACCGCCACAATGAGCAGTTCTTC
.	TRBV27	few	TRBJ2-7	CASRRGADWEQYF	TGTGCCAGCAGGAGGGGCGCGGATTGGGAGCAGTACTTC
.	TRBV5-1	.	TRBJ2-1	CASSSGLPNNEQFF	TGCGCCAGCAGCTCGGGACTCCCGAACAATGAGCAGTTCTTC
.	TRBV5-1	few	TRBJ1-6	CASSFSDSAVGSPLHF	TGCGCCAGCAGCTTCTCGGACAGCGCAGTAGGGTCACCCCTCCACTTT
.	TRBV27	medium-sized	TRBJ2-5	CASSPRIGTTLRRETQYF	TGTGCCAGCAGTCCACGAATCGGGACCACCCTCCGTCGGGAGACCCAGTACTTC
.	TRBV30	medium-sized	TRBJ2-7	CAWSDGTASYEQYF	TGTGCCTGGAGCGATGGGACTGCTTCCTACGAGCAGTACTTC
.	TRBV5-5	once	TRBJ2-7	CASSLDNSYEQYF	TGTGCCAGCAGCTTGGATAACTCCTACGAGCAGTACTTC
.	TRBV20-1	medium-sized	TRBJ2-7	CSARDHPGQYF	TGCAGTGCTAGAGATCACCCCGGGCAGTACTTC
.	TRBV18	medium-sized	TRBJ1-1	CASSPSLQGREAFF	TGTGCCAGCTCACCCAGCCTACAGGGTCGGGAAGCTTTCTTT
.	TRBV24-1	.	TRBJ2-7	CATSFGYEQYF	TGTGCCACCAGTTTTGGTTACGAGCAGTACTTC
TRBD2	TRBV25-1	.	TRBJ2-5	CASSESLAGVGETQYF	TGTGCCAGCAGTGAATCCCTAGCGGGAGTGGGTGAGACCCAGTACTTC
.	TRBV6-1	.	TRBJ1-2	CASRSRGGSYGYTF	TGTGCCAGCAGAAGTAGGGGGGGTTCCTATGGCTACACCTTC
.	TRBV3-1	.	TRBJ2-3	CASSYRGGTGGADTQYF	TGTGCCAGCAGCTACAGGGGAGGGACAGGCGGCGCAGATACGCAGTATTTT